These 25 T cell receptor beta chains were sequenced from one sample in a study of cytomegalovirus exposure and HLA in healthy donors. The PCR had 60 Vbeta and 13 Jbeta primers. The data were produced by immunoSEQ multiplex PCR, yet TCRdb's version contains in-frame clones alone and is incomplete. Seen here are over 85,000 clones, roughly 72% observed once, and the top ten hold approximately 0.56%. The specimen was PBMCs. The receptors come from a man younger than 45 in good health and CMV-seronegative.

As concerns this clone: One end of the junction does not line up with germline, which may come from a read error. V and J are TRBV7-9 and TRBJ2-7; 8 nucleotides match TRBD1. The germline V gene has CDR1 SEHNR and CDR2 FQNEAQ (reference sequence). This CDR3 is 13 amino acids long. DNA for the CDR3: TGTTCCAGCAGCCAGGGGGCCTCCTACGAGCAGTACTTC. This translates into CSSSQGASYEQYF.

This chain uses TRBV7-9 with TRBJ2-1; 10 bases agree with TRBD1. Germline V gene sequence: CDR1 SEHNR, CDR2 FQNEAQ (reference sequence). V shed 4 bases and J 6 bases; nucleotides not matched to a gene: 6. The CDR3 is 15 residues long. The CDR3 region is CASSSGTGVRNEQFF. CDR3 coding DNA: TGTGCCAGCAGCTCCGGGACAGGGGTCCGCAATGAGCAGTTCTTC.

This chain links TRBV11-3 with TRBJ2-7; D is unclear. Between the trimmed V and J ends, which lost 4 bases and 2 bases, there was a span of 12 bases. Germline lookup yields CDR1 SGHNT and CDR2 YENEEA. The length of the CDR3 is 14 residues. The CDR3 sequence: CASSSKTPTYEQYF. Here the CDR3 DNA reads TGTGCCAGCAGCTCGAAGACACCAACCTACGAGCAGTACTTC.

V usage is TRBV7-9 and J usage is TRBJ1-2; D remains unclear. V lost 0 bases and J 6 bases, leaving 5 bases between the germline ends. Germline V gene sequence: CDR1 SEHNR, CDR2 FQNEAQ (reference sequence). The CDR3 has 12 amino acids. The CDR3 sequence is CASSLAGDGYTF. The CDR3 DNA reads TGTGCCAGCAGCTTAGCGGGAGATGGCTACACCTTC.

CDR3 loop: CASRNLGTHLTDTQYF. As DNA, the CDR3 is TGTGCCAGCAGGAACCTAGGGACACACCTCACAGATACGCAGTATTTT. The V gene is TRBV6-6, the J gene TRBJ2-3; a possible D gene is TRBD1 (6 bases). In germline, CDR1 is MNHNY, CDR2 SVGAGI (reference sequence). The CDR3 is 16 residues long. Trimming stripped 6 bases from V and 2 bases from J, with 18 bases between.

V usage is TRBV6-1 and J usage is TRBJ2-1; unclear D gene. The V gene's germline CDR1 is MNHNS and CDR2 SASEGT. V was pared by 6 bases and J by 8 bases, with 14 bases between. This CDR3 region has 13 residues. The CDR3 is CASRALSRDEQFF. CDR3 DNA: TGTGCCAGCAGAGCATTGTCTCGAGATGAGCAGTTCTTC.

V is TRBV6-4 and J is TRBJ1-2, with unresolved D. Trimming removed 2 bases at V and 7 bases at J, with 5 bases between. The length of the CDR3 is 11 residues. Germline V gene data show CDR1 as MRHNA and CDR2 as SNTAGT. The CDR3 nucleotides are TGTGCCAGCAGTGACAGGAGTGGCTACACCTTC. Residues: CASSDRSGYTF.

The genes are TRBV9 and TRBJ1-1, with D unclear. The CDR3 runs to 14 residues. The V gene lost 0 bases and the J gene lost 1 base, with 7 bases spanning the gap. Germline loops: CDR1 SGDLS, CDR2 YYNGEE. The CDR3 protein is CASSVVAENTEAFF. CDR3 coding DNA: TGTGCCAGCAGCGTAGTCGCGGAGAACACTGAAGCTTTCTTT.

Comment on this clone: One end of the junction varies from germline; a read error may be responsible. The chain joins TRBV6-1 to TRBJ2-2; 9 bases are shared with TRBD1. Germline V gene sequence: CDR1 MNHNS, CDR2 SASEGT. The CDR3 sequence is 14 residues long. The CDR3, as DNA: TGTGCCAGCTGGGAACAGGGGGCACCCGGGGCGCTGTTTTTT. It specifies CASWEQGAPGALFF.

V is TRBV5-1 and J is TRBJ1-3, with TRBD1 identical over 8 bases. The CDR3 sequence is 16 residues long. Trimming removed 3 bases from V and 0 bases from J; junction bases left unmatched: 5. Germline CDR1 reads SGHRS; CDR2 reads YFSETQ. DNA of the CDR3: TGCGCCAGCAGCTACGCCGGGACAGGCTCTGGAAACACCATATATTTT. It translates to CASSYAGTGSGNTIYF.

The sample holds one count of this clone. V gene TRBV27 combines with J gene TRBJ2-1; 8 bases are a match to TRBD1. The CDR3 loop spans 16 amino acids. Germline trimming cut 6 bases from V and 4 bases from J; bases unmatched to any gene: 11. Germline V gives CDR1 MNHEY, CDR2 SMNVEV (reference sequence). The CDR3 reads CASSLTGTGLYNEQFF. The CDR3 DNA is TGTGCCAGCAGCTTGACCGGGACAGGACTTTACAATGAGCAGTTCTTC.

This clone came up a few times. CDR3 protein: CASSPGGVYGYTF. CDR3 coding DNA: TGTGCCAGCAGCCCGGGCGGGGTCTATGGCTACACCTTC. The rearrangement uses TRBV7-9 and TRBJ1-2; D gene uncertain. This CDR3 contains 13 residues. CDR1 and CDR2 (germline): SEHNR, FQNEAQ (reference sequence). Trimming cost V 5 bases and J 4 bases, with 11 bases left between them.

This clone is a singleton in its sample. In DNA form, the CDR3 reads TGTGCCAGTACCGCCGGACAGGGTAGTTTGACGGAAGCTTTCTTT. It is translated as CASTAGQGSLTEAFF. The rearrangement uses TRBV19 and TRBJ1-1, with TRBD1 identical over 8 bases. Trimming took 7 bases from V and 8 from J; bases not matched to a gene: 15. The germline gives CDR1 LNHDA, CDR2 SQIVND (reference sequence). CDR3 length equals 15 residues.

J is TRBJ1-1 and V is TRBV19; TRBD1 matches 8 bases. Germline CDR1 LNHDA, CDR2 SQIVND (reference sequence). This CDR3 comprises 13 residues. V lost 7 bases to trimming and J lost 6 bases; unmatched junction nucleotides: 7. The CDR3 DNA sequence: TGTGCCAGTAACCAGGGGGCGGATTCTGAAGCTTTCTTT. It yields the protein CASNQGADSEAFF.

The J gene is TRBJ1-2, the V gene TRBV29-1; D is unresolved. The germline gives CDR1 SQVTM, CDR2 ANQGSEA. V lost 5 bases to trimming and J lost 9 bases, with 13 bases between them. This CDR3 has 11 amino acids. CDR3 sequence: CSVRSGRSYTF. In DNA, the CDR3 is TGCAGCGTTCGGTCTGGGAGGAGCTACACCTTC.

The V and J genes are TRBV7-9 and TRBJ2-1; D not resolved. The V end was cut by 2 bases, the J end by 8 bases, with 7 bases between. This CDR3 has 12 residues. Germline V gives CDR1 SEHNR, CDR2 FQNEAQ (reference sequence). The CDR3 DNA follows: TGTGCCAGCAGCTTAAGCTTGGATGAGCAGTTCTTC. Protein product: CASSLSLDEQFF.

V is TRBV10-3 and J is TRBJ2-4; D gene unclear. The CDR3 sequence is 14 residues long. Trimming took 0 bases from V and 1 from J, leaving 4 bases between them. Germline assignment: CDR1 ENHRY and CDR2 SYGVKD. The CDR3: CAISESEAKNIQYF. The CDR3 nucleotides are TGTGCCATCAGTGAGTCTGAGGCCAAAAACATTCAGTACTTC.

The V call is TRBV4-3, the J call TRBJ2-3; D not resolved. Germline V gene sequence: CDR1 LGHNA, CDR2 YSLEER. The CDR3 spans 15 residues. V gave up 0 bases and J gave up 4 bases, with 11 bases separating them. The CDR3: CASSQDAGPADTQYF. The DNA for the CDR3 is TGCGCCAGCAGCCAAGATGCTGGGCCCGCAGATACGCAGTATTTT.

The table lists this clone with a count of one. The chain combines TRBV7-2 with TRBJ2-7, with a tentative D call TRBD1 (5 bases). V lost 2 bases and J 2 bases, leaving 10 bases between the germline ends. The CDR3 contains 14 residues. The V gene's germline CDR1 is SGHTA and CDR2 FQGNSA. CDR3 sequence (DNA): TGTGCCAGCAGCTTACCAGGGAAACCCTACGAGCAGTACTTC. Residues: CASSLPGKPYEQYF.

This chain connects TRBV13 to TRBJ2-4; 13 nucleotides line up with TRBD2. The CDR3 covers 17 residues. Per the germline V gene, CDR1 is PRHDT and CDR2 is FYEKMQ (reference sequence). Trimming cost V 5 bases and J 7 bases; bases outside gene matches: 11. The CDR3 region is CASSQLAGGRGGNIQYF. CDR3 sequence (DNA): TGTGCCAGCAGCCAACTAGCGGGGGGGCGAGGGGGGAACATTCAGTACTTC.

The chain couples TRBV7-8 to TRBJ2-1; TRBD2 agrees at 14 bases. Trimming cost V 5 bases and J 7 bases; bases outside gene matches: 7. This CDR3 is built from 16 residues. Germline CDR1 reads SGHVS; CDR2 reads FQNEAQ. Here the CDR3 DNA reads TGTGCCAGCAGCCCCAGACTAGCGGGAGGGAGGAATGAGCAGTTCTTC. This sequence encodes CASSPRLAGGRNEQFF. Combining the CDR3 with reference TRBV7-8 and TRBJ2-1 gives the whole variable domain GAGVSQSPRYKVAKRGQDVALRCDPISGHVSLFWYQQALGQGPEFLTYFQNEAQLDKSGLPSDRFFAERPEGSVSTLKIQRTQQEDSAVYLCASSPRLAGGRNEQFFGPGTRLTVL.

The rearrangement links TRBV7-9 to TRBJ2-3; 7 nucleotides agree with TRBD1. Per germline, CDR1 SEHNR and CDR2 FQNEAQ (reference sequence). V lost 1 base, J lost 4 bases, and 2 bases stayed unmatched. The CDR3 length is 14 residues. CDR3 region: CASSLGQGADTQYF. DNA for the CDR3: TGTGCCAGCAGCTTAGGGCAGGGGGCAGATACGCAGTATTTT.

A few counts support this clone. The chain is built from TRBV5-1 and TRBJ2-2; 7 bases fit TRBD1. The CDR3 spans 15 residues. In germline, CDR1 is SGHRS, CDR2 YFSETQ. The trim removed 3 bases at V and 5 bases at J, leaving 7 bases unmatched. CDR3 in amino acids: CASSYYRDSTGELFF. The CDR3 DNA sequence: TGCGCCAGCAGCTACTACCGGGACAGTACCGGGGAGCTGTTTTTT.

The chain combines TRBV27 with TRBJ2-7; 10 positions agree with TRBD1. V dropped 0 bases and J dropped 2; count of bases not matched to a gene: 4. Germline V gene sequence: CDR1 MNHEY, CDR2 SMNVEV (reference sequence). This CDR3 comprises 16 residues. The CDR3 DNA sequence: TGTGCCAGCAGTTTATCGACGGGACAGGGGCCCTACGAGCAGTACTTC. Translated: CASSLSTGQGPYEQYF.

This clone was seen once. This chain joins TRBV9 and TRBJ2-1; the match to TRBD2 covers 12 bases. The J segment lost 4 bases and the V segment lost 5 bases, leaving 7 bases of the junction unmatched. This CDR3 region has 16 residues. Germline CDR1 reads SGDLS; CDR2 reads YYNGEE. The CDR3 reads CASSPSGGDSYNEQFF. The DNA for the CDR3 is TGTGCCAGCAGTCCTAGCGGGGGGGACTCATACAATGAGCAGTTCTTC.